The 29 T cell receptor beta chains presented below share a single source sample, sequenced in a study of blood T cell repertoires in COVID-19. Here immunoSEQ multiplex PCR was the method, and the copy in TCRdb shows in-frame clones only, minus some. Seen here are about 120,000 clones, roughly 69% observed once, and the top ten hold 2% to 2.5%. Sequencing input: peripheral blood. The receptors were sampled from an older woman with acute or convalescent COVID-19.

The rearrangement links TRBV6-5 to TRBJ1-2, with a possible D match to TRBD1 (6 bases). V was cut by 3 bases and J by 4 bases, with 15 bases left in between. CDR1 and CDR2 from the germline V gene are MNHEY and SVGAGI. This CDR3 comprises 15 residues. DNA for the CDR3: TGTGCCAGCAGTTATGGGCTGGGGGCGGGCTATGGCTACACCTTC. Translated: CASSYGLGAGYGYTF.

CDR3: CASSVSGTDYGYTF. CDR3 DNA: TGTGCCAGTAGTGTCTCCGGGACAGACTATGGCTACACCTTC. J is TRBJ1-2 and V is TRBV19; 7 nucleotides line up with TRBD1. The germline gives CDR1 LNHDA, CDR2 SQIVND (reference sequence). The CDR3 is made up of 14 amino acids. V shed 5 bases, J shed 3 bases, and the junction held 6 bases outside the gene matches.

The V and J genes are TRBV5-1 and TRBJ2-6, with D uncertain. Trimming took off 4 bases at V and 1 base at J, with 9 bases between the two ends. The CDR3 is made up of 15 amino acids. CDR1 is SGHRS, CDR2 YFSETQ, per germline. The CDR3, as DNA: TGCGCCAGCAGCCTTCGGTCGTCTGGGGCCAACGTCCTGACTTTC. Its protein is CASSLRSSGANVLTF. Supplemented by reference TRBV5-1 and TRBJ2-6, the full variable domain reads KAGVTQTPRYLIKTRGQQVTLSCSPISGHRSVSWYQQTPGQGLQFLFEYFSETQRNKGNFPGRFSGRQFSNSRSEMNVSTLELGDSALYLCASSLRSSGANVLTFGAGSRLTVL.

The gene calls are TRBV14 and TRBJ2-7; D possibly corresponds to TRBD1 (6 bases). This CDR3 spans 13 amino acids. Trimming removed 1 base at V and 9 bases at J, with 13 bases between. Germline CDR1 is SGHDN and CDR2 is FVKESK. The CDR3 loop is CASSQALRGAQYF. The CDR3, as DNA: TGTGCCAGCAGCCAAGCCCTCAGGGGAGCGCAGTACTTC.

The genes are TRBV7-8 and TRBJ1-2, with D uncertain. With 1 base removed from V and 4 bases from J, the gap between germline ends came to 16 bases. Germline assignment: CDR1 SGHVS and CDR2 FQNEAQ. This CDR3 comprises 16 residues. CDR3 sequence reads: CASSLDLQTQGYGYTF. The DNA for the CDR3 is TGTGCCAGCAGCTTAGATTTACAGACACAAGGCTATGGCTACACCTTC.

The chain joins TRBV24-1 to TRBJ2-3; 7 nucleotides agree with TRBD1. There are 13 residues in the CDR3. Germline V gene lookup returns CDR1 KGHDR and CDR2 SFDVKD. V gave up 3 bases and J gave up 10 bases; unmatched junction bases: 6. The CDR3 DNA reads TGTGCCACCAGTGATCCAGGACAGGCTCCGCAGTATTTT. As protein: CATSDPGQAPQYF.

This chain connects TRBV5-5 to TRBJ1-6; maybe TRBD1 (6 bases). V was clipped by 2 bases and J by 0 bases, with 12 bases between them. The CDR3 has 17 residues. The V gene's germline CDR1 is SGHKS and CDR2 YYEKEE (reference sequence). This chain's CDR3 is CASSFWDTSSYNSPLHF. For the CDR3, the DNA is TGTGCCAGCAGCTTCTGGGACACGAGCTCCTATAATTCACCCCTCCACTTT.

The CDR3 DNA follows: TGTGCCAGCAGCCAAGGATCAGGGTACCTGAACACTGAAGCTTTCTTT. Translated, it gives CASSQGSGYLNTEAFF. This sequence joins TRBV14 and TRBJ1-1, with D perhaps matching TRBD1 (5 bases). With 1 base removed from V and 0 bases from J, the gap between germline ends came to 12 bases. The CDR3 length is 16 residues. Germline V gene data show CDR1 as SGHDN and CDR2 as FVKESK.

V and J are TRBV20-1 and TRBJ2-6, with 10 bases lining up with TRBD2. The CDR3 extends over 18 amino acids. With V trimmed by 3 bases and J by 0 bases, 8 bases remained unmatched. Looked up from germline, CDR1 is DFQATT and CDR2 is SNEGSKA (reference sequence). The CDR3 here is CSASDPSGGFSGANVLTF. The CDR3 region has the DNA TGCAGTGCTAGTGATCCTAGCGGGGGATTCTCTGGGGCCAACGTCCTGACTTTC.

The chain couples TRBV25-1 to TRBJ1-4, with a possible D match to TRBD1 (5 bases). Germline V gene lookup returns CDR1 MGHDK and CDR2 SYGVNS. The CDR3 loop spans 14 amino acids. The V gene lost 3 bases and the J gene lost 5 bases, with 10 bases spanning the gap. Written as DNA, the CDR3 is TGTGCCAGCAGTGAGGTCGGGGGGAATGAAAAACTGTTTTTT. Its protein is CASSEVGGNEKLFF. The entire variable domain, with the rest obtained from reference TRBV25-1 and TRBJ1-4, is as follows: EADIYQTPRYLVIGTGKKITLECSQTMGHDKMYWYQQDPGMELHLIHYSYGVNSTEKGDLSSESTVSRIRTEHFPLTLESARPSHTSQYLCASSEVGGNEKLFFGSGTQLSVL.

The chain carries TRBV6-4 and TRBJ1-2; D remains unclear. Germline CDR1 and CDR2: MRHNA and SNTAGT. The CDR3 length is 14 residues. V lost 6 bases, J lost 7 bases, and 18 bases lay in between. CDR3 loop: CASSGDGEGSGYTF. CDR3 bases: TGTGCCAGCAGCGGAGATGGCGAGGGTAGTGGCTACACCTTC.

This chain uses TRBV27 with TRBJ1-2, with a possible D match to TRBD1 (5 bases). The CDR3 runs 14 residues. The ends were cut back, 0 bases at V and 7 bases at J, with 12 bases in the middle. Germline-derived CDR1 and CDR2 are MNHEY and SMNVEV (reference sequence). The CDR3 protein is CASSLSTGFGGYTF. In nucleotides, the CDR3 is TGTGCCAGCAGTTTATCCACAGGATTCGGTGGCTACACCTTC.

This chain joins TRBV18 and TRBJ2-1; 7 bases match TRBD2. Germline CDR1 is KGHSH and CDR2 is LQKENI. This CDR3 has 16 amino acids. V was pared by 5 bases and J by 4 bases, with 11 bases of the junction left unmatched. CDR3 residues: CASSSAGLAGYNEQFF. The CDR3 DNA reads as TGTGCCAGCTCATCAGCCGGGTTAGCGGGTTACAATGAGCAGTTCTTC.

The V call is TRBV5-1, the J call TRBJ1-2; weak D call: TRBD1 (6 bases). This CDR3 comprises 13 residues. Between the trimmed V and J ends, which lost 4 bases and 2 bases, there was a span of 9 bases. The germline gives CDR1 SGHRS, CDR2 YFSETQ. CDR3 in DNA: TGCGCCAGCAGCGCTACAGGGAACTATGGCTACACCTTC. This translates into CASSATGNYGYTF.

The CDR3 DNA sequence: TGTGCCAGCAGCTCCCCGCCTGAGGAGAAACTGTTTTTT. As protein: CASSSPPEEKLFF. The chain joins TRBV5-4 to TRBJ1-4; no clear D gene. Trimming took 3 bases from V and 11 from J, leaving 14 bases between them. This CDR3 is built from 13 residues. CDR1 and CDR2 from the germline V gene are SGHNT and YYREEE (reference sequence). Using reference TRBV5-4 and TRBJ1-4 for the parts outside the CDR3, the full variable domain is ETGVTQSPTHLIKTRGQQVTLRCSSQSGHNTVSWYQQALGQGPQFIFQYYREEENGRGNFPPRFSGLQFPNYSSELNVNALELDDSALYLCASSSPPEEKLFFGSGTQLSVL.

This clone was counted between two and nine times. This sequence joins TRBV18 and TRBJ2-1, with TRBD2 matching over 12 bases. Germline-derived CDR1 and CDR2 are KGHSH and LQKENI. CDR3 length equals 20 residues. V was clipped by 3 bases and J by 0 bases; unmatched bases: 12. For the CDR3, the DNA is TGTGCCAGCTCACCCTTTATTGCTAGCGGGGGGGCCGACTCCTACAATGAGCAGTTCTTC. Its translation: CASSPFIASGGADSYNEQFF. Full variable domain (outside the CDR3, taken from reference TRBV18 and TRBJ2-1): NAGVMQNPRHLVRRRGQEARLRCSPMKGHSHVYWYRQLPEEGLKFMVYLQKENIIDESGMPKERFSAEFPKEGPSILRIQQVVRGDSAAYFCASSPFIASGGADSYNEQFFGPGTRLTVL.

The chain couples TRBV7-6 to TRBJ2-2; D is possibly TRBD2 (6 bases). The CDR3 is 16 amino acids. The V and J ends lost 1 base and 5 bases respectively, with 14 bases between them. Germline CDR1 and CDR2: SGHVS and FNYEAQ. CDR3 in amino acids: CASSLVTRGATGELFF. The CDR3 DNA sequence: TGTGCCAGCAGCTTAGTGACACGCGGGGCAACCGGGGAGCTGTTTTTT.

Comments on this clone: An end of the junction differs from the germline gene, which may be a read error. V gene TRBV19 combines with J gene TRBJ1-1; 10 bases map to TRBD1. The CDR3 spans 19 residues. Germline-derived CDR1 and CDR2 are LNHDA and SQIVND (reference sequence). The CDR3, as DNA: TGTGCCAGCAGTAGGAGGGGAAAGGACAGGGGGACCCGGAACACTGAAGCTTTCTTT. This sequence encodes CASSRRGKDRGTRNTEAFF.

The chain combines TRBV5-1 with TRBJ2-2; 9 nucleotides match TRBD2. This CDR3 region has 15 residues. The germline V gene encodes CDR1 SGHRS and CDR2 YFSETQ. The V and J ends lost 4 bases and 6 bases, in that order; junction bases with no gene match: 7. DNA of the CDR3: TGCGCCAGCAGCCCGGGGGGACTAGCCTCCGGGGAGCTGTTTTTT. Encoded protein: CASSPGGLASGELFF.

V gene TRBV28 combines with J gene TRBJ1-5; D is perhaps TRBD1 (5 bases). V lost 3 bases, J lost 1 base, and 7 bases lay in between. There are 14 residues in the CDR3. The germline V gene encodes CDR1 MDHEN and CDR2 SYDVKM. The CDR3 DNA sequence: TGTGCCAGCAGTTTCGGGGGGAGCAATCAGCCCCAGCATTTT. This codes for CASSFGGSNQPQHF.

The genes are TRBV6-5 and TRBJ1-5; 8 bases fit TRBD1. V was clipped by 4 bases and J by 5 bases; unmatched bases: 7. Germline V lookup: CDR1 MNHEY, CDR2 SVGAGI. The CDR3 is made up of 15 amino acids. CDR3 coding DNA: TGTGCCAGCAGTTCCTCGGCAGGGGGCGATCAGCCCCAGCATTTT. It encodes CASSSSAGGDQPQHF.

The V call is TRBV6-5, the J call TRBJ1-1, with D tentatively TRBD1 (6 bases). This CDR3 has 14 residues. V was pared by 5 bases and J by 6 bases, with 16 bases between. CDR1 and CDR2 from the germline V gene are MNHEY and SVGAGI. The CDR3 region is CASSTSQGRAEAFF. The CDR3 bases are TGTGCCAGCAGTACATCCCAGGGGAGGGCTGAAGCTTTCTTT.

V gene TRBV5-1 combines with J gene TRBJ1-1; possible D gene TRBD1, 5 bases. Germline CDR1 reads SGHRS; CDR2 reads YFSETQ. Trimming cost V 4 bases and J 2 bases, with 18 bases left between them. CDR3 size: 16 residues. The CDR3 DNA is TGCGCCAGCAGCCCAGATCCTTTAGGGGTCAACACTGAAGCTTTCTTT. Its protein is CASSPDPLGVNTEAFF.

V and J are TRBV6-5 and TRBJ2-7, with 7 bases that match TRBD2. The V gene end was trimmed by 10 bases and the J gene end by 1 base; junction bases not matched to a gene: 7. The CDR3 runs 13 residues. The germline V gene encodes CDR1 MNHEY and CDR2 SVGAGI. The CDR3 here is CAIGLAESYEQYF. As DNA, the CDR3 is TGTGCCATTGGTCTAGCGGAGTCCTACGAGCAGTACTTC.

The chain links TRBV11-2 to TRBJ2-3; 10 bases fit TRBD2. The CDR3 is made up of 15 amino acids. V lost 3 bases to trimming and J lost 2 bases; unmatched junction nucleotides: 2. Germline-derived CDR1 and CDR2 are SGHAT and FQNNGV. CDR3 residues: CASSFSGRATDTQYF. CDR3 nucleotide sequence: TGTGCCAGCAGCTTCAGCGGGAGGGCCACAGATACGCAGTATTTT.

This clone was observed once. This chain uses TRBV7-2 with TRBJ2-2; 9 nucleotides match TRBD2. Trimming at V came to 5 bases and at J to 16 bases, leaving 14 bases not matched to a gene. This CDR3 comprises 14 residues. CDR1 and CDR2 (germline): SGHTA, FQGNSA. The CDR3 region is CASSLRGSGGPAFF. The DNA of the CDR3 is TGTGCCAGCAGCCTAAGGGGCAGCGGGGGGCCGGCGTTTTTT.

The rearrangement links TRBV10-3 to TRBJ2-3; TRBD2 matches at 13 bases. Germline V gene sequence: CDR1 ENHRY, CDR2 SYGVKD. The trim removed 6 bases at V and 5 bases at J, leaving 2 bases unmatched. This CDR3 spans 14 amino acids. CDR3 loop: CAISGTSGKDTQYF. Here the CDR3 DNA reads TGTGCCATCAGCGGGACTAGCGGGAAAGATACGCAGTATTTT.

The chain couples TRBV19 to TRBJ2-4; TRBD1 matches at 10 bases. The ends lost 1 base at V and 7 bases at J; junction bases unmatched: 4. From germline, CDR1 is LNHDA and CDR2 SQIVND (reference sequence). The CDR3 sequence is 15 residues long. The CDR3 DNA reads TGTGCCAGTAGTATAGCCGGGACAGGGGATAACATTCAGTACTTC. The encoded protein is CASSIAGTGDNIQYF.

J is TRBJ2-7 and V is TRBV28; perhaps TRBD2 as D (6 bases). Germline loops: CDR1 MDHEN, CDR2 SYDVKM. This CDR3 comprises 15 residues. Trimming cost V 8 bases and J 0 bases, with 17 bases left between them. CDR3 protein: CASGGWVRASYEQYF. For the CDR3, the DNA is TGTGCCAGCGGAGGGTGGGTCAGGGCCTCCTACGAGCAGTACTTC.